This is a list of T cell receptor beta chains from one sample in a study of yellow fever vaccine responses in identical twins. TCRdb reprocessed the RT-PCR reads via MiXCR and lists one record per CDR3 protein. The sample carries more than 10,000 distinct CDR3 sequences, almost 85% recorded once. This sample comprised T cells from blood (PBMCs), unsorted or a sorted subset (not recorded which), obtained before or after yellow fever vaccination (not recorded which). The source of these receptors is a woman aged 18-30 years who received the yellow fever vaccine. Each CDR3 is given with its conserved first and last residue. Fields, in order: clone size, J gene, V gene, D gene, CDR3 protein, CDR3 DNA. A D gene is named only where the DNA matches it firmly. Not every row has a clone size; where given, it reads once, few, many or a size class.

>-|TRBJ2-2|TRBV11-1|-
CASSKVSGTGNTGELFF
TGTGCCAGCAGCAAGGTCAGCGGGACAGGGAACACCGGGGAGCTGTTTTTT
>few|TRBJ2-7|TRBV29-1|-
CSGGRVQGVHEQYF
TGCAGCGGGGGTAGAGTCCAGGGCGTCCACGAGCAGTACTTC
>-|TRBJ1-1|TRBV12-3/TRBV12-4|-
CASSPAGGASVAFF
TGTGCCAGCAGCCCCGCGGGGGGGGCCTCCGTAGCTTTCTTT
>-|TRBJ2-2|TRBV3-1|-
CASRPLGDTGELFF
TGTGCCAGCAGACCACTGGGGGACACCGGGGAGCTGTTTTTT
>once|TRBJ2-1|TRBV7-9|TRBD2
CASSFGLVRNEQFF
TGTGCCAGCAGCTTTGGACTAGTCAGGAATGAGCAGTTCTTC
>-|TRBJ2-1|TRBV5-6|-
CASSLAPYNEQFF
TGTGCCAGCAGCTTGGCCCCCTACAATGAGCAGTTCTTC
>once|TRBJ2-1|TRBV2|-
CASSAKEVNEQFF
TGTGCCAGCAGCGCCAAGGAGGTCAATGAGCAGTTCTTC
>-|TRBJ2-2|TRBV19|-
CASSRGVGELFF
TGTGCCAGTAGTAGGGGCGTCGGGGAGCTGTTTTTT
>-|TRBJ2-5|TRBV29-1|-
CSVCWVQETQYF
TGCAGCGTGTGCTGGGTCCAAGAGACCCAGTACTTC
>-|TRBJ1-4|TRBV29-1|TRBD1
CSAQGADEKLFF
TGCAGCGCACAGGGGGCAGATGAAAAACTGTTTTTT
>-|TRBJ2-1|TRBV29-1|-
CSASPGNEQFF
TGCAGCGCTTCCCCGGGGAATGAGCAGTTCTTC
>once|TRBJ2-3|TRBV7-2|TRBD2
CASSLASPLAGAADTQYF
TGTGCCAGCAGCTTAGCGAGCCCCCTAGCGGGAGCGGCAGATACGCAGTATTTT
>-|TRBJ2-7|TRBV5-1|-
CASSVLFSYEQYF
TGCGCCAGCAGCGTCCTATTCTCCTACGAGCAGTACTTC
>-|TRBJ2-3|TRBV20-1|TRBD2
CSARVRGGTDTQYF
TGCAGTGCTAGGGTCCGGGGGGGCACAGATACGCAGTATTTT
>-|TRBJ2-7|TRBV4-3|-
CASSLKTGPGEQYF
TGCGCCAGCAGCCTAAAGACAGGACCGGGGGAGCAGTACTTC
>once|TRBJ2-1|TRBV9|-
CASSVGQSSYNEQFF
TGTGCCAGCAGCGTAGGACAGAGCTCCTACAATGAGCAGTTCTTC
>-|TRBJ2-2|TRBV3-1|TRBD1
CASSQDLTGFRTGELFF
TGTGCCAGCAGCCAAGATCTGACAGGGTTTCGTACCGGGGAGCTGTTTTTT
>-|TRBJ2-1|TRBV11-3|TRBD2
CASSLLAGAYNEQFF
TGTGCCAGCAGCCTGCTAGCGGGGGCCTACAATGAGCAGTTCTTC
>once|TRBJ2-7|TRBV11-1|TRBD1
CASSLDRGDNEQYF
TGTGCCAGCAGCTTAGACAGGGGCGACAACGAGCAGTACTTC
>-|TRBJ2-5|TRBV25-1|-
CASSSWGSQETQYF
TGTGCCAGCAGCTCCTGGGGCTCCCAAGAGACCCAGTACTTC
>-|TRBJ2-5|TRBV18|-
CASSPPDLQETQYF
TGTGCCAGCTCACCACCCGATCTGCAAGAGACCCAGTACTTC
>-|TRBJ2-7|TRBV29-1|-
CSVRDGPYEQYF
TGCAGCGTTAGGGACGGACCCTACGAGCAGTACTTC
>once|TRBJ2-1|TRBV19|TRBD2
CASIGLAGDNEQFF
TGTGCCAGTATCGGACTAGCGGGCGACAATGAGCAGTTCTTC
>-|TRBJ2-7|TRBV24-1|TRBD1
CATSDWIRQGQYF
TGTGCCACCAGTGATTGGATTCGACAGGGGCAGTACTTC
>-|TRBJ1-2|TRBV6-2/TRBV6-3|-
CASSYSSGVGYTF
TGTGCCAGCAGTTACTCGTCGGGGGTTGGCTACACCTTC
>-|TRBJ2-2|TRBV5-5|-
CASSLGRQELNTGELFF
TGTGCCAGCAGCTTGGGACGACAGGAACTGAACACCGGGGAGCTGTTTTTT
>-|TRBJ2-7|TRBV29-1|TRBD1
CSTTGSRAYEQYF
TGCAGCACGACAGGGTCACGCGCGTACGAGCAGTACTTC
>few|TRBJ1-1|TRBV10-3|-
CAIRQGLDTEAFF
TGTGCCATCAGGCAGGGTCTCGACACTGAAGCTTTCTTT
>-|TRBJ2-1|TRBV2|-
CASAADSYNEQFF
TGTGCCAGCGCGGCGGATTCCTACAATGAGCAGTTCTTC
>-|TRBJ2-5|TRBV18|TRBD2
CASSPPFGLAESQETQYF
TGTGCCAGCTCACCGCCGTTCGGACTAGCGGAATCCCAAGAGACCCAGTACTTC
>-|TRBJ2-3|TRBV29-1|TRBD1
CSGTGSTDTQYF
TGCAGCGGGACAGGTAGCACAGATACGCAGTATTTT
>once|TRBJ1-1|TRBV4-2|-
CASSQTRQGRAFF
TGTGCCAGCAGCCAGACACGGCAGGGACGAGCTTTCTTT
>few|TRBJ2-1|TRBV7-3|TRBD1
CASSLNPGQGSSSIF
TGTGCCAGCAGCTTAAATCCGGGACAGGGCTCTTCTTCGATCTTC
>-|TRBJ2-3|TRBV18|TRBD2
CASSPGLASTDTQYF
TGTGCCAGCTCACCGGGACTAGCGTCCACAGATACGCAGTATTTT
>-|TRBJ2-7|TRBV20-1|TRBD2
CSASPGGTSYEQYF
TGCAGTGCTAGTCCCGGGGGGACTTCCTACGAGCAGTACTTC
>-|TRBJ2-3|TRBV2|TRBD2
CASSPGTSGLDTQYF
TGTGCCAGCAGCCCCGGGACTAGTGGTTTAGATACGCAGTATTTT
>-|TRBJ2-1|TRBV29-1|TRBD1
CSVARDRGYNEQFF
TGCAGCGTTGCCCGGGACAGGGGTTACAATGAGCAGTTCTTC
>-|TRBJ2-5|TRBV7-7|-
CASSLGLPQETQYF
TGTGCTAGCAGCTTAGGTCTCCCGCAAGAGACCCAGTACTTC
>-|TRBJ2-1|TRBV5-5|-
CASTLSTYNEQFF
TGTGCCAGCACCCTCTCCACCTACAATGAGCAGTTCTTC
>few|TRBJ1-1|TRBV5-1|-
CASKARDTEAFF
TGCGCCAGCAAAGCCAGGGACACTGAAGCTTTCTTT
>-|TRBJ1-5|TRBV19|TRBD1
CASSMGQQNSNQPQHF
TGTGCCAGTAGTATGGGACAGCAAAATAGCAATCAGCCCCAGCATTTT
>-|TRBJ2-1|TRBV11-2|-
CASSLVGSSYNEQFF
TGTGCCAGCAGCTTAGTCGGGAGCTCCTACAATGAGCAGTTCTTC
>-|TRBJ1-6|TRBV30|-
CAWAGESPLHF
TGTGCCTGGGCGGGGGAGTCACCCCTCCACTTT
>-|TRBJ2-4|TRBV27|-
CASSFVPVTGKNIQYF
TGTGCCAGCAGTTTTGTTCCAGTGACCGGCAAAAACATTCAGTACTTC
>-|TRBJ2-7|TRBV11-1|TRBD1
CASSSLTGGVGEQYF
TGTGCCAGCAGCTCCCTGACAGGGGGGGTTGGCGAGCAGTACTTC
>-|TRBJ2-5|TRBV15|-
CATSRDLVARETQYF
TGTGCCACCAGCAGAGATCTGGTCGCCAGAGAGACCCAGTACTTC